This entry lists 17 T cell receptor beta chains sequenced from one sample in a study of patients and donors after allogeneic stem cell transplantation. One entry per CDR3 protein results from TCRdb running MiXCR on the RT-PCR reads. The data contain about a million distinct CDR3 sequences, more than 15% of them singletons. Material: blood, either unsorted or a sorted T cell fraction (not recorded which). Receptor source: a human donor who was either an allogeneic HSCT recipient or a stem cell or donor lymphocyte infusion donor (not recorded which). It is not recorded whose cells these are; they may come from a transplant donor.

The V call is TRBV6-8, the J call TRBJ2-3, with a possible D match to TRBD1 (5 bases). The CDR3 consists of 17 residues. The V end lost 4 bases, the J end lost 2 bases, and 19 bases lay between the germline ends. Germline CDR1 and CDR2: MNHGY and SAAAGT. The CDR3 DNA is TGTGCCAGCAGTTCTCTCGCGACAGAAAGTACCACAGATACGCAGTATTTT. Its protein product is CASSSLATESTTDTQYF.

V and J are TRBV12-3 or TRBV12-4 and TRBJ1-1; D is perhaps TRBD1 (6 bases). V was shortened by 9 bases and J by 8 bases, with 25 bases between the two germline ends. CDR3 length: 15 residues. This CDR3 reads CASRTGRAWSSEAFF. The CDR3 nucleotides read TGTGCCAGTCGAACAGGGAGGGCCTGGAGTAGCGAAGCTTTCTTT.

This clonotype was seen only a few times. The genes are TRBV7-2 and TRBJ2-3, with D maybe TRBD2 (6 bases). The CDR3 totals 14 residues. With 7 bases removed from V and 2 bases from J, the gap between germline ends came to 13 bases. Germline lookup yields CDR1 SGHTA and CDR2 FQGNSA. As DNA, the CDR3 is TGTGCCAGCACCAGTGGGGGGATCACAGATACGCAGTATTTT. It specifies CASTSGGITDTQYF.

This clonotype has just a few counts. V gene TRBV10-3 combines with J gene TRBJ2-7; 10 bases are shared with TRBD1. The trim removed 4 bases at V and 6 bases at J, leaving 9 bases unmatched. CDR3 length equals 15 residues. Germline CDR1 is ENHRY and CDR2 is SYGVKD. CDR3 residues: CAISVTPGQGSEQYF. CDR3 in DNA: TGTGCCATCAGTGTCACCCCGGGACAGGGGAGCGAGCAGTACTTC.

This clonotype was counted many times. This chain uses TRBV5-1 with TRBJ2-7; 12 bases line up with TRBD2. The CDR3 spans 16 residues. The ends lost 1 base at V and 2 bases at J; junction bases unmatched: 4. Germline assignment: CDR1 SGHRS and CDR2 YFSETQ. The CDR3 sequence: CASSLMTSGSAYEQYF. CDR3 coding DNA: TGCGCCAGCAGCTTGATGACTAGCGGGAGCGCCTACGAGCAGTACTTC.

The chain carries TRBV20-1 and TRBJ2-4; TRBD1 might be the D (7 bases). This CDR3 is built from 13 residues. V was trimmed by 5 bases and J by 9 bases, leaving 17 bases between them. Per germline, CDR1 DFQATT and CDR2 SNEGSKA (reference sequence). The CDR3 region has the DNA TGCAGTGCTGGCGGGACAGCTACCTCCATTCAGTACTTC. Residues: CSAGGTATSIQYF.

The chain has TRBV20-1 and TRBJ1-6; no definite D call. Germline-derived CDR1 and CDR2 are DFQATT and SNEGSKA (reference sequence). V was cut by 6 bases and J by 7 bases, with 16 bases left in between. There are 14 residues in the CDR3. The CDR3 here is CSAPRGGENSPLHF. The CDR3 DNA sequence: TGCAGTGCCCCCCGGGGAGGAGAAAATTCACCCCTCCACTTT.

This chain links TRBV27 with TRBJ2-7; no clear D gene. Germline V CDR1 and CDR2: MNHEY, SMNVEV (reference sequence). The CDR3 runs to 13 residues. Trimming removed 3 bases at V and 5 bases at J, with 11 bases between. The CDR3 here is CASSFPGFNEQYF. In DNA, the CDR3 is TGTGCCAGCAGTTTTCCCGGGTTCAACGAGCAGTACTTC.

J is TRBJ2-1 and V is TRBV7-3; D gene uncertain. V was clipped by 5 bases and J by 7 bases, with 12 bases between them. CDR1 is SGHTA and CDR2 is FQGTGA in the germline V gene. CDR3 length: 13 amino acids. In DNA form, the CDR3 reads TGTGCCAGCAGCCCCTCCACCCGAAATGAGCAGTTCTTC. It translates to CASSPSTRNEQFF.

The V gene is TRBV7-9, the J gene TRBJ1-1; 7 nucleotides align to TRBD1. The length of the CDR3 is 16 residues. With V trimmed by 1 base and J by 0 bases, 5 bases remained unmatched. Germline CDR1 is SEHNR and CDR2 is FQNEAQ (reference sequence). CDR3 loop: CASSLGDSRLNTEAFF. Written as DNA, the CDR3 is TGTGCCAGCAGCTTAGGGGACAGCCGTCTGAACACTGAAGCTTTCTTT.

This clonotype was recorded many times. The chain combines TRBV6-1 with TRBJ1-5; D is unclear. This CDR3 is 11 amino acids long. Germline CDR1 MNHNS, CDR2 SASEGT. Trimming took 2 bases from V and 4 from J, leaving 0 bases between them. CDR3 sequence: CASSENQPQHF. In nucleotides, the CDR3 is TGTGCCAGCAGTGAAAATCAGCCCCAGCATTTT.

This chain connects TRBV9 to TRBJ2-3; D not certain. The germline V and J ends were trimmed by 0 bases and 4 bases, with 12 bases remaining between them. Per germline, CDR1 SGDLS and CDR2 YYNGEE. This CDR3 spans 15 amino acids. The DNA of the CDR3 is TGTGCCAGCAGCGTAGTGGGTGGCCCCCCAGATACGCAGTATTTT. This translates into CASSVVGGPPDTQYF.

This clonotype has a handful of counts. The chain has TRBV12-5 and TRBJ1-5; 7 positions match TRBD1. The trim removed 7 bases at V and 1 base at J, leaving 7 bases unmatched. The germline gives CDR1 LGHNT, CDR2 FRNRAP. There are 15 residues in the CDR3. CDR3 protein: CASAVTGTSNQPQHF. CDR3 DNA: TGTGCTAGTGCCGTGACAGGGACGAGCAATCAGCCCCAGCATTTT.

The chain uses TRBV6-1 and TRBJ2-1; 15 bases align to TRBD2. CDR1 and CDR2 (germline): MNHNS, SASEGT. The CDR3 runs to 17 residues. V was pared by 5 bases and J by 9 bases, with 11 bases of the junction left unmatched. This CDR3 reads CASSTRQGLAGGGEQFF. The DNA of the CDR3 is TGTGCCAGCAGTACCCGACAGGGACTAGCGGGAGGCGGTGAGCAGTTCTTC.

This clonotype was detected a few times. The V gene is TRBV9, the J gene TRBJ1-3, with D uncertain. The CDR3 has 16 amino acids. Germline CDR1 SGDLS, CDR2 YYNGEE. With 2 bases removed from V and 0 bases from J, the gap between germline ends came to 12 bases. In DNA form, the CDR3 reads TGTGCCAGCAGCGTCCTAGACACCTACTCTGGAAACACCATATATTTT. Protein sequence: CASSVLDTYSGNTIYF.

As concerns this clonotype: Since no conserved phenylalanine or tryptophan closes the CDR3, a read error is the likely cause. The genes are TRBV6-5 and TRBJ2-1, with 8 bases fitting TRBD1. The V segment lost 0 bases and the J segment 7 bases; nucleotides outside the gene matches: 8. CDR1 and CDR2 from the germline V gene are MNHEY and SVGAGI. The CDR3 loop spans 16 amino acids. The CDR3 DNA reads as TGTGCCAGCAGTTACTCGTCTCGACAGGGGTTGAATGAGCAGTTCTTA. Its protein product is CASSYSSRQGLNEQFL.

The chain joins TRBV27 to TRBJ2-5; D possibly corresponds to TRBD1 (6 bases). This CDR3 contains 12 residues. Germline loops: CDR1 MNHEY, CDR2 SMNVEV (reference sequence). V was shortened by 8 bases and J by 5 bases, with 12 bases between the two germline ends. The DNA of the CDR3 is TGTGCCAGCGCAGGGGTTGGGGAGACCCAGTACTTC. It encodes CASAGVGETQYF.